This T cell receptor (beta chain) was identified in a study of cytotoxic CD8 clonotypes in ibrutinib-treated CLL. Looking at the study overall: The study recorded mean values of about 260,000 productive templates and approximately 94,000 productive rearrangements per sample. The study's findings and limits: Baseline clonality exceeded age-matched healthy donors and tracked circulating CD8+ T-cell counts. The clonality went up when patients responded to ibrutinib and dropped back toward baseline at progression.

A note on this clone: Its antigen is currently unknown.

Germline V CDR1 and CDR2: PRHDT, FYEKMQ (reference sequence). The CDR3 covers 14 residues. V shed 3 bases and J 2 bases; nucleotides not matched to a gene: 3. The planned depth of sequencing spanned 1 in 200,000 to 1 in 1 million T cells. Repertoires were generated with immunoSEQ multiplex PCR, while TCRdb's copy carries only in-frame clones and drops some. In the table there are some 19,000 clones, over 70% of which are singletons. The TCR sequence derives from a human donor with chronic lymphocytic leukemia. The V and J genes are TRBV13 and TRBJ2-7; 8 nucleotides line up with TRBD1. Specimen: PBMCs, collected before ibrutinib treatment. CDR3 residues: CASSLGQATYEQYF. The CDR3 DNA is TGTGCCAGCAGCTTGGGACAGGCCACCTACGAGCAGTACTTC.